This T cell receptor beta chain derives from a study of beta chain features in type 1 diabetes. At the level of the study: All samples together contributed 100 million to 120 million sorted cells for examination. Study-level findings and limits: Across all four CD4+ subsets, people with type 1 diabetes showed modestly shorter TCRB CDR3s.

One heparinised blood draw averaging approximately 120 mL was given by each donor. Sorting that relied on CD45RO/CCR7/CD25/CD127/CD95/CD27 yielded CD4+ naive, central memory, regulatory and stem cell-like memory cells. V lost 5 bases and J lost 0; bases outside the gene matches: 6. The CDR3 has 16 amino acids. From germline, CDR1 is SGHTA and CDR2 FQGNSA. Investigators reverse transcribed all isolated RNA, so they sequenced expressed TCRB transcripts. The repertoire was sequenced with immunoSEQ multiplex PCR; TCRdb's copy has only in-frame clones and lacks some. This sample has more than 550,000 clones, with about 14% found just once. This clone was seen more than once but under ten times. Its target is not known.

The receptor comes from a man aged 18 to 29 with type 1 diabetes. The specimen sequenced was naive CD4+ T cells from blood. The chain combines TRBV7-2 with TRBJ2-7; 11 positions match TRBD1. The CDR3 sequence is CASSTWTGGPSYEQYF. The CDR3 bases are TGTGCCAGCAGCACTTGGACAGGGGGCCCCTCCTACGAGCAGTACTTC.